This TCR beta chain was found in a study of control samples from healthy donors and cancer patients (dated by TCRdb to 2020 to 2022). About this clone itself: What this receptor recognizes is not known. Per-base qualities were not stored, and no clone one base away is much larger.

From cysteine to phenylalanine, the CDR3 is 15 amino acids long. Only the CDR3 DNA is retained, 45 bases long and in frame from the first base. V has 6 bases trimmed and J has 7 bases trimmed; junction bases matching no gene number 8. From a lookup of the germline V gene, CDR1 and CDR2 are SGHDN and FVKESK. Libraries came from the immunoSEQ multiplex PCR assay. TCRdb obtained this table from immuneACCESS and retained in-frame rearrangements with V and J assigned. These tables miss some clones; where compared with another copy, unresolved V genes account for less than half of the shortfall, and the remainder is unexplained. The sample table lists approximately 58,000 clones, roughly 90% of them with a count of one. In total, the top ten clones hold roughly an eighth of the sample.

The source material was PBMCs. This receptor was taken from a man in his fifties or sixties with head and neck cancer. Rearrangement joined TRBV14 to TRBJ2-1, and 11 junctional nucleotides match TRBD1. The sequence in DNA is TGTGCCAGCAGGCGGACAGGGGGCACTAGTAATGAGCAGTTCTTC. It translates to CASRRTGGTSNEQFF.